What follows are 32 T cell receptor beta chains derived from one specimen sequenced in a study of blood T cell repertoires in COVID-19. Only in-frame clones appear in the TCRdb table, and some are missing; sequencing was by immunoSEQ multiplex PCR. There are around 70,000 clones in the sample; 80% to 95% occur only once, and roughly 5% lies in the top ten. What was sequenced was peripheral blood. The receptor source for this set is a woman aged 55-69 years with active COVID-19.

The CDR3 protein is CASTQGQHTEAFF. CDR3 nucleotides: TGTGCCAGCACCCAGGGACAGCACACTGAAGCTTTCTTT. The chain joins TRBV2 to TRBJ1-1, with 7 positions matching TRBD1. The junction had 5 bases not matched to a gene; V was cut back by 7 bases and J by 3 bases. The CDR3 is 13 amino acids. Germline values: CDR1 SNHLY, CDR2 FYNNEI.

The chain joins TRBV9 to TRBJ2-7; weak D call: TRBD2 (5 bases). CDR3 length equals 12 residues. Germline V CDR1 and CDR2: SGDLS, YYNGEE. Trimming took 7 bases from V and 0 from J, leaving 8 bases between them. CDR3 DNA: TGTGCCAGCGCGGGTCCCTCCTACGAGCAGTACTTC. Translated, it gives CASAGPSYEQYF.

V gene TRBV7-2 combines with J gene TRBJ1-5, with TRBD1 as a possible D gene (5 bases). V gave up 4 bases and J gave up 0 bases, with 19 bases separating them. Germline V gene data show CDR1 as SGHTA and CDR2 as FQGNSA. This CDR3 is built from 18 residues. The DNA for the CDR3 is TGTGCCAGCAGCTCTCGACAAAACTATGGGGCTAGCAATCAGCCCCAGCATTTT. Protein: CASSSRQNYGASNQPQHF.

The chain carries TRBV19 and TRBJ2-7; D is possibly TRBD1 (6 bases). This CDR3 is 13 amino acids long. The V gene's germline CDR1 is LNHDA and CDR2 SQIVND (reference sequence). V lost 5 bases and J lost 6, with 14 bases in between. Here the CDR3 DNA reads TGTGCCAGTAGTCGGCAGGGGAATTCCGAGCAGTACTTC. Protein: CASSRQGNSEQYF.

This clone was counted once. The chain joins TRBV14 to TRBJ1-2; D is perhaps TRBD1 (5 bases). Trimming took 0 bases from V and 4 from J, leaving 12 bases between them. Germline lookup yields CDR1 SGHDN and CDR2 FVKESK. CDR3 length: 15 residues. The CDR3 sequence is CASSQDPLDSYGYTF. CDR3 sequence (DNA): TGTGCCAGCAGCCAAGACCCCTTAGACAGCTATGGCTACACCTTC.

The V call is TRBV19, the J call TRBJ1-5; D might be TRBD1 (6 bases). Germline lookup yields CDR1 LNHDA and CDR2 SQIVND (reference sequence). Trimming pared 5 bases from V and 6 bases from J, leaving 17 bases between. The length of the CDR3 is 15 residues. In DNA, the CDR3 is TGTGCCAGTAGTCTAATCGTACAGGGCAGTCAGCCCCAGCATTTT. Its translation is CASSLIVQGSQPQHF. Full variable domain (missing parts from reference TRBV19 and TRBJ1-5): DGGITQSPKYLFRKEGQNVTLSCEQNLNHDAMYWYRQDPGQGLRLIYYSQIVNDFQKGDIAEGYSVSREKKESFPLTVTSAQKNPTAFYLCASSLIVQGSQPQHFGDGTRLSIL.

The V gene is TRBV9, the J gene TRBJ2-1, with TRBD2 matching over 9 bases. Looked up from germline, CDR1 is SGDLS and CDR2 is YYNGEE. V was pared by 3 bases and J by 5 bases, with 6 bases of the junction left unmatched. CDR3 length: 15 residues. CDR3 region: CASSASGMSDNEQFF. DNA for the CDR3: TGTGCCAGCAGCGCTAGCGGGATGAGCGACAATGAGCAGTTCTTC.

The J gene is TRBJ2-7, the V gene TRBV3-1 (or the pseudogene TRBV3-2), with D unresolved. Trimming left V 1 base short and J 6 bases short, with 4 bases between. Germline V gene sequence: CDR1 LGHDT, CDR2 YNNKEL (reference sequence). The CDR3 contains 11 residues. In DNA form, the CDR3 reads TGTGCCAGCAGCCAAGCCAGCGAGCAGTACTTC. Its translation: CASSQASEQYF.

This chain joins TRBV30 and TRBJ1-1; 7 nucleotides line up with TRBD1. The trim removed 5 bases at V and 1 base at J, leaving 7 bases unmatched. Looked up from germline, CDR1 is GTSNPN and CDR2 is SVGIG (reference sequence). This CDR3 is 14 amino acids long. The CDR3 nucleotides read TGTGCCTGGGGGCCGGGACAGAAGAACACTGAAGCTTTCTTT. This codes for CAWGPGQKNTEAFF.

The CDR3 DNA reads TGTGCCAGCAGTGAGACACGAGTAACTGGCGCTGAAGCTTTCTTT. It codes for CASSETRVTGAEAFF. The genes are TRBV25-1 and TRBJ1-1; D uncertain. Germline lookup yields CDR1 MGHDK and CDR2 SYGVNS. Trimming shortened V by 3 bases and J by 6 bases, and 17 bases separated the two germline ends. This CDR3 comprises 15 residues.

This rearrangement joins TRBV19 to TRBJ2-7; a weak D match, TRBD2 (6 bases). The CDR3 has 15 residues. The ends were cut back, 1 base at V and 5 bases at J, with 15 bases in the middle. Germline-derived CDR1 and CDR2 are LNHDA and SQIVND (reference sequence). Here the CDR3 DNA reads TGTGCCAGTAGTATAGGTGGGACTCGGAAGGACGAGCAGTACTTC. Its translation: CASSIGGTRKDEQYF.

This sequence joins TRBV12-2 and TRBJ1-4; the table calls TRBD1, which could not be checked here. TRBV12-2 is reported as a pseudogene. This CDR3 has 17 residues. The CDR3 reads CAGFQGKPTATNEKLFF. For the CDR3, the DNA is TGTGCAGGATTCCAGGGAAAGCCGACCGCAACTAATGAAAAACTGTTTTTT.

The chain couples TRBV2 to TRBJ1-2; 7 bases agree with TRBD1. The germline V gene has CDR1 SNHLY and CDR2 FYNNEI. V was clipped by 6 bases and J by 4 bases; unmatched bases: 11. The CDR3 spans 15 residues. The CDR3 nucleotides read TGTGCCAGCAGGGAACGGCTGGGACAGATCTATGGCTACACCTTC. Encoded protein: CASRERLGQIYGYTF.

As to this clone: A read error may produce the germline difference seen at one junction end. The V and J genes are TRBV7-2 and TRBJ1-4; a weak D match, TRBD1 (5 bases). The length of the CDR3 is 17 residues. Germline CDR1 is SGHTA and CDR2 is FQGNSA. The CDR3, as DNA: TGTGCCAGCAGCCCCCTTATGGGGGGTGGTACTAGTGAAAAACTGTTTTTT. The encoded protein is CASSPLMGGGTSEKLFF.

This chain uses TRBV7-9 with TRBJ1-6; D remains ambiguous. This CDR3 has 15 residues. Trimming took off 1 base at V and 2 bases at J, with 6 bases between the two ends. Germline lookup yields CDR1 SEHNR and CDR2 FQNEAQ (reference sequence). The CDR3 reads CASSLVSTYNSPLHF. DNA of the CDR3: TGTGCCAGCAGCTTAGTTAGCACCTATAATTCACCCCTCCACTTT.

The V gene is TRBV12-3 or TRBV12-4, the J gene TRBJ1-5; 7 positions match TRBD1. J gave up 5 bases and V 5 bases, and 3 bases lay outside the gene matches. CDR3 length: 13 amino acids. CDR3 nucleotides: TGTGCCAGCAGTCCTGACAGGGATCAGCCCCAGCATTTT. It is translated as CASSPDRDQPQHF.

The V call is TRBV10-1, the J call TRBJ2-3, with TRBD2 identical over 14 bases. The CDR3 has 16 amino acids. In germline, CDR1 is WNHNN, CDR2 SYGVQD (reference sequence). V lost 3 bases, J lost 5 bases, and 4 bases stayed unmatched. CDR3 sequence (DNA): TGCGCCAGCAGTGAAGGGACTAGCGGGAGTGGAGATACGCAGTATTTT. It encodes CASSEGTSGSGDTQYF.

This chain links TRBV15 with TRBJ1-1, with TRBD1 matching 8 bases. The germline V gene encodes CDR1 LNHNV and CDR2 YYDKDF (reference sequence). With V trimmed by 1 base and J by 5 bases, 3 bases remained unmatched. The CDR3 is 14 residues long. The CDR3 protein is CATSRGTGRTEAFF. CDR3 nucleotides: TGTGCCACCAGCAGAGGGACAGGGAGGACTGAAGCTTTCTTT.

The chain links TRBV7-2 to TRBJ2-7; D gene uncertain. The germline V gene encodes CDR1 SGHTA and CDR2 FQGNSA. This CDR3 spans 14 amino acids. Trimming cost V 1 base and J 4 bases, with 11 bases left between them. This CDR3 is CASSLGVSRYEQYF. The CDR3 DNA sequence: TGTGCCAGCAGCTTAGGAGTCTCGCGATACGAGCAGTACTTC.

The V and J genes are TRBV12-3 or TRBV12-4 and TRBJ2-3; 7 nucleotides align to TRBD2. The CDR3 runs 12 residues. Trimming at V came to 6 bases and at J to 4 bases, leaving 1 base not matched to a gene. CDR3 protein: CASRGGADTQYF. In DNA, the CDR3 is TGTGCCAGCAGGGGAGGGGCAGATACGCAGTATTTT.

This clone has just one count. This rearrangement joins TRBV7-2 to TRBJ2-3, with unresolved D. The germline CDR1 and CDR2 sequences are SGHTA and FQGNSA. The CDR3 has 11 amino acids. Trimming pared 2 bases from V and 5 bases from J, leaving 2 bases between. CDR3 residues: CASSLLDTQYF. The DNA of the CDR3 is TGTGCCAGCAGCTTACTAGATACGCAGTATTTT.

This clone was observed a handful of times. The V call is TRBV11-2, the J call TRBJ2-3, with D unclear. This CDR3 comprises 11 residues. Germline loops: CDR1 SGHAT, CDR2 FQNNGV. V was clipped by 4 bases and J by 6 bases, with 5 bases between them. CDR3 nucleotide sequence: TGTGCCAGCAGCTCCCTGGATACGCAGTATTTT. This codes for CASSSLDTQYF.

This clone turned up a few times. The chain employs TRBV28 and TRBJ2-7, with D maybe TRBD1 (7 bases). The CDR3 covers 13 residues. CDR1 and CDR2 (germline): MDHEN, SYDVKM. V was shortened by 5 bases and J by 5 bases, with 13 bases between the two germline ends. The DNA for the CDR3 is TGTGCCAGCAGTCGACAGGGAGGCCACGAGCAGTACTTC. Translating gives CASSRQGGHEQYF.

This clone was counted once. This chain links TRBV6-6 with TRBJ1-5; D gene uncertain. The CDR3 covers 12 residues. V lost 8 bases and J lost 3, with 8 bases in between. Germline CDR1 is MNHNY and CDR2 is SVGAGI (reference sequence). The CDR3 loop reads CASAPDNQPQHF. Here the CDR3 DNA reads TGTGCCAGCGCCCCAGACAATCAGCCCCAGCATTTT.

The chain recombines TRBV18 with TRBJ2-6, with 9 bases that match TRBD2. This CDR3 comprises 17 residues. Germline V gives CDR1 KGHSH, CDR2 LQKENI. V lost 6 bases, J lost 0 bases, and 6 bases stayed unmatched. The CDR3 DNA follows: TGTGCCAGCTCCCCTTCAGCGGGGGGCTCTGGGGCCAACGTCCTGACTTTC. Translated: CASSPSAGGSGANVLTF.

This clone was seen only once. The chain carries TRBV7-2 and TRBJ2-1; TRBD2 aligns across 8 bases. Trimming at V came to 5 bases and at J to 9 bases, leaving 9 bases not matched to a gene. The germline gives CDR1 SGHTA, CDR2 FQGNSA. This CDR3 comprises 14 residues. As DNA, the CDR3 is TGTGCCAGCAGCCCCATCCGGGAGGGGGGTGAGCAGTTCTTC. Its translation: CASSPIREGGEQFF.

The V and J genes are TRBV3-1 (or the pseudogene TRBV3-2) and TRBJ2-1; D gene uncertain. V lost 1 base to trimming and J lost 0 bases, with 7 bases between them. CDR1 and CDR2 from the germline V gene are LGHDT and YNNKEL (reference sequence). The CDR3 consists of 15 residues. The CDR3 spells CASSQGASSYNEQFF. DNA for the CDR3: TGTGCCAGCAGCCAAGGTGCTAGCTCCTACAATGAGCAGTTCTTC.

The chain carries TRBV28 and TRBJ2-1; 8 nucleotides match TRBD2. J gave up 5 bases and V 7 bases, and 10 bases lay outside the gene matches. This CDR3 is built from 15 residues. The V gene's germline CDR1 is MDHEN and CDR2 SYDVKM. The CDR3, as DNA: TGTGCCAGCAACTTTCTGGGACTAGGTCACAATGAGCAGTTCTTC. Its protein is CASNFLGLGHNEQFF.

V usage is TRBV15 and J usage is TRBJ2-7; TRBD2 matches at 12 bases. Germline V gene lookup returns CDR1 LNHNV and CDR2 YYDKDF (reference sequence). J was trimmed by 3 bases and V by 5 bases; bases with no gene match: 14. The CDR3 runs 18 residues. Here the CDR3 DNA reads TGTGCCACCAGCCGCTGGGACAGGGGACTAGCGGGCCGCTACGAGCAGTACTTC. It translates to CATSRWDRGLAGRYEQYF.

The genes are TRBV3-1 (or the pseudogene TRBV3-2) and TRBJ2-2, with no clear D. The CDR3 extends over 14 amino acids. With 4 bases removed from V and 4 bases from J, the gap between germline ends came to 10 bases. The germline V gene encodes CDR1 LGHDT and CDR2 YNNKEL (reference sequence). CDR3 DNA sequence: TGTGCCAGCAGCCTCGGGTGGAGCACCGGGGAGCTGTTTTTT. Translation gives CASSLGWSTGELFF.

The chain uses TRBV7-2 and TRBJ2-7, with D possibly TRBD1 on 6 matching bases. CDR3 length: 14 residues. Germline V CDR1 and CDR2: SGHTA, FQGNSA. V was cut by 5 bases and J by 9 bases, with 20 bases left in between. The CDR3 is CASSQDRSLRGQYF. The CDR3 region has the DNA TGTGCCAGCAGCCAAGACAGGAGCCTACGAGGGCAGTACTTC.

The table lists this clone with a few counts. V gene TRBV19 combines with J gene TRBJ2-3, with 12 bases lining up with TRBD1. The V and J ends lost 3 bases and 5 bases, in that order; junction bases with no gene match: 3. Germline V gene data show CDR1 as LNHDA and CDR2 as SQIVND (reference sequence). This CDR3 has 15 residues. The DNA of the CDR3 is TGTGCCAGTAGTATGGGACAGGGGGCCGGAGATACGCAGTATTTT. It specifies CASSMGQGAGDTQYF. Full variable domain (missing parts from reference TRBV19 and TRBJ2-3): DGGITQSPKYLFRKEGQNVTLSCEQNLNHDAMYWYRQDPGQGLRLIYYSQIVNDFQKGDIAEGYSVSREKKESFPLTVTSAQKNPTAFYLCASSMGQGAGDTQYFGPGTRLTVL.